This T cell receptor (beta chain) originates from a study of OX40 agonist ivuxolimab in advanced cancers. Sequenced by immunoSEQ multiplex PCR; TCRdb stores in-frame clones only, minus some. The table includes 98,000 or so clones, about 80% detected once. The CDR3 is made up of 16 amino acids. Per the germline V gene, CDR1 is SGHKS and CDR2 is YYEKEE (reference sequence). Concerning this clone itself: One end of the junction fails to match germline, which may point to a read error.

The sequencing used CD4+ or CD8+ T cells sorted from blood, collected in a trial of the OX40 agonist ivuxolimab. The chain links TRBV5-5 to TRBJ1-5, with a weak D call TRBD1 (5 bases). The sequence derives from an adult with an advanced solid tumor such as melanoma, head and neck, liver or kidney cancer. The CDR3: CASSLGSGGSNQPQHF. In DNA form, the CDR3 reads TGTGCCAGCAGCCTTGGGTCCGGGGGAAGCAACCAGCCCCAGCATTTT.